This T cell receptor (beta chain) was observed in a study of long-term antiretroviral therapy in people with HIV. The germline CDR1 and CDR2 sequences are SGHDT and YYEEEE. The CDR3 spans 16 residues. The J segment lost 2 bases and the V segment lost 4 bases, leaving 5 bases of the junction unmatched. Each specimen consisted of 1-10 million cryopreserved PBMC prior to extraction of DNA. Study results and caveats: There were no data on ART adherence, viral resistance or therapy changes, a gap that limits inferences about post-ART repertoire changes.

Investigators performed immunoSEQ version v3.0 at survey level. Sequencing aimed at roughly 35,000-55,000 T-cell genomes per sample. TCRdb's copy holds only in-frame clones and misses some; the assay was immunoSEQ multiplex PCR. The data hold roughly 50,000 clones, with roughly four fifths observed a single time. In regard to this clone: Antigen unknown.

This clonotype was sampled from a young woman with HIV. This sequence joins TRBV5-6 and TRBJ2-7; 14 nucleotides agree with TRBD2. The sample here was unsorted PBMCs, taken 0.8 years after starting antiretroviral therapy. The CDR3 is CASSPGTSGSAYEQYF. CDR3 coding DNA: TGTGCCAGCAGCCCCGGGACTAGCGGGAGCGCCTACGAGCAGTACTTC.